A single sample gave rise to the 28 T cell receptor beta chains below, sequenced in a study of vaccination effects on CD4 cells after COVID-19. Method: immunoSEQ multiplex PCR; TCRdb's copy keeps in-frame clones and lacks some. The data contain around 70,000 clones, approximately 80% of them singletons. Following 10 days of culture, CD4+ T cells were isolated. The antigens these receptors bind are not known. The sequencing here drew on CD4+ T cells from PBMCs cultured without peptide, taken before COVID-19 vaccination. The receptors were gathered from a human donor who received a COVID-19 vaccine.

CDR3 sequence reads: CASSELGPMNSPLHF. The CDR3 region has the DNA TGTGCCAGCAGCGAACTTGGACCGATGAATTCACCCCTCCACTTT. The chain links TRBV2 to TRBJ1-6; no clear D gene. Germline V CDR1 and CDR2: SNHLY, FYNNEI. This CDR3 is built from 15 residues. V lost 6 bases and J 7 bases, leaving 16 bases between the germline ends.

The chain recombines TRBV28 with TRBJ1-1; possible D gene TRBD1, 6 bases. The CDR3 consists of 15 residues. Germline CDR1 MDHEN, CDR2 SYDVKM. Trimming cost V 5 bases and J 0 bases, with 13 bases left between them. This CDR3 reads CASSGDKNMNTEAFF. CDR3 in DNA: TGTGCCAGCAGTGGGGACAAGAACATGAACACTGAAGCTTTCTTT.

The chain employs TRBV3-1 (or the pseudogene TRBV3-2) and TRBJ1-6; 7 nucleotides agree with TRBD1. The germline V gene encodes CDR1 LGHDT and CDR2 YNNKEL (reference sequence). Trimming took 6 bases from V and 7 from J; bases not matched to a gene: 9. The CDR3 loop spans 15 amino acids. The CDR3 coding sequence is TGTGCCAGCAGTCTCACAGGGGCAAGGAATTCACCCCTCCACTTT. The encoded protein is CASSLTGARNSPLHF.

The V call is TRBV11-3, the J call TRBJ2-3; D is perhaps TRBD1 or TRBD2 (5 bases each). The V gene's germline CDR1 is SGHNT and CDR2 YENEEA. V lost 1 base to trimming and J lost 0 bases, with 14 bases between them. The length of the CDR3 is 17 residues. The CDR3 loop reads CASSLGGDYRSTDTQYF. CDR3 nucleotides: TGTGCCAGCAGCTTAGGAGGGGATTACCGTAGCACAGATACGCAGTATTTT.

Written as DNA, the CDR3 is TGTGCCAGCAGACCCCCGGGGGGGGGCGAGCAGTACGTC. It codes for CASRPPGGGEQYV. The rearrangement links TRBV6-5 to TRBJ2-7; 8 bases are a match to TRBD2. Germline V lookup: CDR1 MNHEY, CDR2 SVGAGI. The CDR3 spans 13 residues. J lost 6 bases, V lost 6 bases, and 7 bases had no gene match.

The DNA of the CDR3 is TGTGCCTGGAGAGGGGGACAGGGGGCAGGAACTGAAGCTTTCTTT. Translation: CAWRGGQGAGTEAFF. The chain joins TRBV30 to TRBJ1-1; 12 bases align to TRBD1. Looked up from germline, CDR1 is GTSNPN and CDR2 is SVGIG (reference sequence). The V segment lost 3 bases and the J segment 5 bases; nucleotides outside the gene matches: 7. The CDR3 totals 15 residues.

The chain is built from TRBV6-5 and TRBJ1-4, with D unclear. Germline CDR1 reads MNHEY; CDR2 reads SVGAGI. The length of the CDR3 is 12 residues. Between the trimmed V and J ends, which lost 6 bases and 7 bases, there was a span of 9 bases. CDR3 in amino acids: CASSRTPEKLFF. The CDR3 nucleotides are TGTGCCAGCAGCCGAACGCCTGAAAAACTGTTTTTT.

The rearrangement links TRBV6-5 to TRBJ1-4, with D perhaps TRBD1 (5 bases). Germline V gene lookup returns CDR1 MNHEY and CDR2 SVGAGI. V lost 6 bases and J 8 bases, leaving 16 bases between the germline ends. This CDR3 has 14 amino acids. CDR3 loop: CASSPGWEGEKLFF. The DNA for the CDR3 is TGTGCCAGCAGCCCAGGGTGGGAGGGGGAAAAACTGTTTTTT.

This sequence joins TRBV6-2 or TRBV6-3 and TRBJ2-2; no reliable D call. The length of the CDR3 is 14 residues. V gave up 4 bases and J gave up 1 base, with 7 bases separating them. Germline values: CDR1 MNHEY, CDR2 SVGEGT. The CDR3 region is CASSFQRNTGELFF. Here the CDR3 DNA reads TGTGCCAGCAGTTTTCAAAGGAACACCGGGGAGCTGTTTTTT.

The CDR3, as DNA: TGTGCCAGCAAATTGACAGGAGGGGGGCCCGGGGAGCTGTTTTTT. This sequence encodes CASKLTGGGPGELFF. The V and J genes are TRBV6-4 and TRBJ2-2, with D perhaps being TRBD1 or TRBD2 (6 bases each). This CDR3 is built from 15 residues. The V end was cut by 7 bases, the J end by 6 bases, with 18 bases between. Germline lookup yields CDR1 MRHNA and CDR2 SNTAGT.

The chain combines TRBV24-1 with TRBJ1-4; 8 positions agree with TRBD1. CDR1 and CDR2 from the germline V gene are KGHDR and SFDVKD. V dropped 2 bases and J dropped 4; count of bases not matched to a gene: 2. The CDR3 runs to 15 residues. CDR3 sequence: CATSDSDRDNEKLFF. For the CDR3, the DNA is TGTGCCACCAGTGATTCGGACAGGGATAATGAAAAACTGTTTTTT.

The chain recombines TRBV5-1 with TRBJ2-5; D is unclear. The CDR3 consists of 15 residues. CDR1 is SGHRS, CDR2 YFSETQ, per germline. With 2 bases removed from V and 2 bases from J, the gap between germline ends came to 13 bases. For the CDR3, the DNA is TGCGCCAGCAGCTTTATTTCGACAAAACAAGAGACCCAGTACTTC. Encoded protein: CASSFISTKQETQYF.

J is TRBJ2-3 and V is TRBV2; 7 positions agree with TRBD1. The germline gives CDR1 SNHLY, CDR2 FYNNEI. The CDR3 sequence is 14 residues long. V lost 5 bases, J lost 3 bases, and 5 bases stayed unmatched. CDR3 coding DNA: TGTGCCAGCAGTCGGACAGGTTGGACAGATACGCAGTATTTT. It codes for CASSRTGWTDTQYF.

The chain combines TRBV12-5 with TRBJ2-2; D is unresolved. V was trimmed by 3 bases and J by 3 bases, leaving 8 bases between them. Per the germline V gene, CDR1 is LGHNT and CDR2 is FRNRAP. This CDR3 has 14 residues. The CDR3 here is CASGFGQDTGELFF. The CDR3 DNA reads as TGTGCTAGTGGTTTCGGGCAGGACACCGGGGAGCTGTTTTTT.

This chain links TRBV12-3 or TRBV12-4 with TRBJ2-2; no firm D call. The V and J ends lost 3 bases and 6 bases respectively, with 8 bases between them. CDR3 length: 13 residues. DNA of the CDR3: TGTGCCAGCAGTTTTAAGGGTCCCGGGGAGCTGTTTTTT. Protein sequence: CASSFKGPGELFF.

V usage is TRBV18 and J usage is TRBJ2-2; D perhaps matches TRBD1 (5 bases). There are 16 residues in the CDR3. Trimming removed 2 bases from V and 5 bases from J, with 15 bases in between. Germline CDR1 reads KGHSH; CDR2 reads LQKENI. This CDR3 is CASSPMAGLLTGELFF. The CDR3 DNA is TGTGCCAGCTCACCAATGGCAGGGCTCTTAACCGGGGAGCTGTTTTTT. The complete variable domain, with remaining parts taken from reference TRBV18 and TRBJ2-2, reads NAGVMQNPRHLVRRRGQEARLRCSPMKGHSHVYWYRQLPEEGLKFMVYLQKENIIDESGMPKERFSAEFPKEGPSILRIQQVVRGDSAAYFCASSPMAGLLTGELFFGEGSRLTVL.

This sequence joins TRBV9 and TRBJ1-2; TRBD1 aligns across 10 bases. The CDR3 has 15 residues. V was pared by 0 bases and J by 5 bases, with 4 bases of the junction left unmatched. Germline assignment: CDR1 SGDLS and CDR2 YYNGEE. The CDR3 loop is CASSVDLGQGYGYTF. The DNA for the CDR3 is TGTGCCAGCAGCGTAGATCTGGGACAGGGGTATGGCTACACCTTC. The variable domain in full, completed from reference TRBV9 and TRBJ1-2, reads DSGVTQTPKHLITATGQRVTLRCSPRSGDLSVYWYQQSLDQGLQFLIQYYNGEERAKGNILERFSAQQFPDLHSELNLSSLELGDSALYFCASSVDLGQGYGYTFGSGTRLTVV.

The chain's CDR3 is CASGESRGYTF. The CDR3 coding sequence is TGTGCCAGCGGGGAAAGCCGCGGCTACACCTTC. The genes are TRBV6-6 and TRBJ1-2; D gene ambiguous. With 8 bases removed from V and 8 bases from J, the gap between germline ends came to 12 bases. This CDR3 is built from 11 residues. Germline CDR1 MNHNY, CDR2 SVGAGI (reference sequence).

V gene TRBV28 combines with J gene TRBJ1-2; D possibly corresponds to TRBD1 (5 bases). This CDR3 region has 12 residues. Germline V gene lookup returns CDR1 MDHEN and CDR2 SYDVKM. V was clipped by 5 bases and J by 12 bases, with 16 bases between them. In nucleotides, the CDR3 is TGTGCCAGCAGTATAACCCAGGGAGGTGACACCTTC. Its translation: CASSITQGGDTF.

The genes are TRBV5-1 and TRBJ2-4; the match to TRBD1 covers 7 bases. This CDR3 has 17 amino acids. Germline assignment: CDR1 SGHRS and CDR2 YFSETQ. With 7 bases clipped from V and 0 bases from J, the junction kept 13 bases outside the gene matches. The CDR3 nucleotides read TGCGCCAGCGGTTCATTGAGACAGGGCGAAGCCAAAAACATTCAGTACTTC. Protein: CASGSLRQGEAKNIQYF.

The chain carries TRBV9 and TRBJ1-2; 9 nucleotides line up with TRBD1. CDR1 and CDR2 (germline): SGDLS, YYNGEE. V lost 6 bases, J lost 9 bases, and 12 bases stayed unmatched. CDR3 length equals 14 residues. The CDR3 bases are TGTGCCAGCACCTTTTCCCGGACAGGGGAGAGCTACACCTTC. This gives the protein CASTFSRTGESYTF.

This clone has just a few counts. The chain combines TRBV2 with TRBJ1-6; possible D gene TRBD1, 6 bases. V lost 7 bases to trimming and J lost 13 bases, with 20 bases between them. The CDR3 sequence is 14 residues long. Germline V gene sequence: CDR1 SNHLY, CDR2 FYNNEI. The CDR3 protein is CASTEDSPGRPLHF. Written as DNA, the CDR3 is TGTGCCAGCACCGAGGACAGCCCCGGCCGGCCCCTCCACTTT.

This clone was detected only a few times. The V call is TRBV7-2, the J call TRBJ1-2; TRBD1 might be the D (5 bases). V was pared by 4 bases and J by 4 bases, with 13 bases between. Germline CDR1 is SGHTA and CDR2 is FQGNSA. This CDR3 comprises 14 residues. The CDR3 bases are TGTGCCAGCAGCTCAGAGGGGACGGGCTATGGCTACACCTTC. It translates to CASSSEGTGYGYTF. The complete variable domain, with remaining parts taken from reference TRBV7-2 and TRBJ1-2, reads GAGVSQSPSNKVTEKGKDVELRCDPISGHTALYWYRQSLGQGLEFLIYFQGNSAPDKSGLPSDRFSAERTGGSVSTLTIQRTQQEDSAVYLCASSSEGTGYGYTFGSGTRLTVV.

This clone showed up just a few times. V usage is TRBV5-1 and J usage is TRBJ2-2; 8 bases align to TRBD1. Unmatched junction bases numbered 3, after V lost 2 bases and J lost 3 bases. The CDR3 sequence is 15 residues long. The germline V gene encodes CDR1 SGHRS and CDR2 YFSETQ. The CDR3 spells CASSFQGADTGELFF. In DNA form, the CDR3 reads TGCGCCAGCAGCTTCCAGGGGGCGGACACCGGGGAGCTGTTTTTT.

The chain combines TRBV19 with TRBJ1-6; D possibly corresponds to TRBD1 (6 bases). V was cut by 3 bases and J by 8 bases, with 17 bases left in between. This CDR3 region has 16 residues. The germline V gene has CDR1 LNHDA and CDR2 SQIVND (reference sequence). CDR3 loop: CASSMSGHTEYSPLHF. In nucleotides, the CDR3 is TGTGCCAGTAGTATGTCGGGACACACTGAATATTCACCCCTCCACTTT. Supplemented by reference TRBV19 and TRBJ1-6, the full variable domain reads DGGITQSPKYLFRKEGQNVTLSCEQNLNHDAMYWYRQDPGQGLRLIYYSQIVNDFQKGDIAEGYSVSREKKESFPLTVTSAQKNPTAFYLCASSMSGHTEYSPLHFGNGTRLTVT.

The rearrangement joins TRBV11-3 to TRBJ1-5, with D hard to call. CDR3 length: 13 amino acids. CDR1 SGHNT and CDR2 YENEEA come from the germline V gene. Trimming cost V 1 base and J 10 bases, with 11 bases left between them. The CDR3 sequence is CASSLVEGLPQHF. Here the CDR3 DNA reads TGTGCCAGCAGCTTAGTGGAGGGCCTTCCCCAGCATTTT.

V and J are TRBV5-8 and TRBJ2-5; 9 bases match TRBD2. This CDR3 has 18 residues. Looked up from germline, CDR1 is SGHTS and CDR2 is YDEGEE. V shed 4 bases, J shed 4 bases, and the junction held 17 bases outside the gene matches. Here the CDR3 DNA reads TGTGCCAGCAGCCCCGCCAACATCGGCGGGGGGGCCAGAGAGACCCAGTACTTC. Translation gives CASSPANIGGGARETQYF.

This sequence joins TRBV5-1 and TRBJ2-1; the D is unclear. With 2 bases removed from V and 0 bases from J, the gap between germline ends came to 12 bases. This CDR3 is 16 amino acids long. The germline V gene has CDR1 SGHRS and CDR2 YFSETQ. CDR3 loop: CASSFRQSSSYNEQFF. The CDR3 DNA sequence: TGCGCCAGCAGCTTTCGGCAGTCGAGCTCCTACAATGAGCAGTTCTTC.